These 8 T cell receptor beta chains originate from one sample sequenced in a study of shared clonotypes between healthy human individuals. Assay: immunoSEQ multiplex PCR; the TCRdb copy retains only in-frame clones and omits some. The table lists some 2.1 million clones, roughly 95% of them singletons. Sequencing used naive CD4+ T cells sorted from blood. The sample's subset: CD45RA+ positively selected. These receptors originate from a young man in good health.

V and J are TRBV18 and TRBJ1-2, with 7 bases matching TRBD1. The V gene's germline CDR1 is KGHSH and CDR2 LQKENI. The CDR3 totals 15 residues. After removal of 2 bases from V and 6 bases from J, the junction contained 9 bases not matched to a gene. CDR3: CASSPDTGAGNGYTF. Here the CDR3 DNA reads TGTGCCAGCTCACCAGACACAGGGGCAGGGAATGGCTACACCTTC.

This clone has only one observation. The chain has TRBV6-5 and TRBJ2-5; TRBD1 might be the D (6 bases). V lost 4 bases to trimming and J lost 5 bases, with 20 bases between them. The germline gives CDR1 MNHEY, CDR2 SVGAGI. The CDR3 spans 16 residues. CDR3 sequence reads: CASSSQQNTGWETQYF. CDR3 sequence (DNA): TGTGCCAGCAGTTCCCAACAGAACACAGGGTGGGAGACCCAGTACTTC.

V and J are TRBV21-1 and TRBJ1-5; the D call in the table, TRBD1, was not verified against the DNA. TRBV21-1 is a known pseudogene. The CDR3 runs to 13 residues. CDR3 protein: CVRRGTGVQPQHF. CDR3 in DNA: TGTGTCCGGAGGGGGACAGGGGTCCAGCCCCAGCATTTT.

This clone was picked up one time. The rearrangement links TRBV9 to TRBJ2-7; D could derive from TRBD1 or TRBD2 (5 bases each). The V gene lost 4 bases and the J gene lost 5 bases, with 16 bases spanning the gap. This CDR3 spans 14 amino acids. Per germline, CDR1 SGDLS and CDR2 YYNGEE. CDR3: CASSPPGHEDEQYF. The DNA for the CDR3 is TGTGCCAGCAGCCCCCCGGGGCACGAGGACGAGCAGTACTTC.

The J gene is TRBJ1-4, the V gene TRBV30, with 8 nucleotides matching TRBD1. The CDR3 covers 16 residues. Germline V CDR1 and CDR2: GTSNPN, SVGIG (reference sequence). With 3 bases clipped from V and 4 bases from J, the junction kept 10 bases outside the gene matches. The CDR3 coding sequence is TGTGCCTGGAGGAGAAAACCGGGACAGGATAATGAAAAACTGTTTTTT. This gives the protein CAWRRKPGQDNEKLFF.

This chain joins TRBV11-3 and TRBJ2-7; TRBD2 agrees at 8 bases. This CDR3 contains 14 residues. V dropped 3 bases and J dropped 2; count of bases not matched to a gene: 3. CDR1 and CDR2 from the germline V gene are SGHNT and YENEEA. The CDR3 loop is CASSLAGGTYEQYF. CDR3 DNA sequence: TGTGCCAGCAGCTTGGCGGGAGGTACCTACGAGCAGTACTTC. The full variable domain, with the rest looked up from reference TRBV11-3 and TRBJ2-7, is EAGVVQSPRYKIIEKKQPVAFWCNPISGHNTLYWYLQNLGQGPELLIRYENEEAVDDSQLPKDRFSAERLKGVDSTLKIQPAELGDSAVYLCASSLAGGTYEQYFGPGTRLTVT.

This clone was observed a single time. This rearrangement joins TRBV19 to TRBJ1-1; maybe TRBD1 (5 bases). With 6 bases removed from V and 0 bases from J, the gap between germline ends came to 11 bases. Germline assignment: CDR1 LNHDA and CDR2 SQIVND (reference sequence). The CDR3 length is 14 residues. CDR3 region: CASRGTGMNTEAFF. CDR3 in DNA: TGTGCCAGTAGAGGGACGGGTATGAACACTGAAGCTTTCTTT.

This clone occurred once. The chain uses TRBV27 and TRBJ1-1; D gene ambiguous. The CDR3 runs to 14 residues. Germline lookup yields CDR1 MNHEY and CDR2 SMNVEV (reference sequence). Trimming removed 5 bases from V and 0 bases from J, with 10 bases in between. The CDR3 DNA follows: TGTGCCAGCAGTCCGTATAAAATGAACACTGAAGCTTTCTTT. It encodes CASSPYKMNTEAFF.